These T cell receptor beta chains were read from a single sample in a study of cytomegalovirus exposure and HLA in healthy donors. Assay: immunoSEQ multiplex PCR; the TCRdb copy retains only in-frame clones and omits some. The sample carries under 200,000 clones, approximately 88% recorded once. The sequenced sample was PBMCs. Every receptor here comes from a young man in good health and CMV-seropositive. CDR3s leave out the opening cysteine and the closing phenylalanine or tryptophan.

TRBV6-5	TRBJ2-7	ASSLSSGQGYEQY
TRBV19	TRBJ2-7	ASSIGTSGYYEQY
TRBV7-2	TRBJ2-2	ASRPDRSGELF
TRBV30	TRBJ2-7	AWSDPAKGGEQY
TRBV27	TRBJ2-5	ASSPGLAGGETQY
TRBV2	TRBJ1-3	ASSALGGTGNTIY
TRBV14	TRBJ1-1	ASSQDLGRNLNTEAF
TRBV7-6	TRBJ1-3	ASSLPGSGNTIY
TRBV6-1	TRBJ1-2	ASSGGGSQFNSYGYT
TRBV27	TRBJ2-7	ASSTAQGAYEQY
TRBV9	TRBJ1-3	ASSVGRASGNTIY
TRBV4-1	TRBJ2-2	ASSRGVAGSTGELF
TRBV28	TRBJ1-2	ASRKTGTGVYGYT
TRBV27	TRBJ2-2	ASSLSWDRGLTGELF
TRBV5-1	TRBJ1-1	ASSPRVNTEAF
TRBV2	TRBJ2-7	ATLDRGYEQY
TRBV6-5	TRBJ2-1	ASSPPGQGTEQF
TRBV11-2	TRBJ2-7	ASSLEVSASGNHEQY
TRBV19	TRBJ2-7	ASSIVQESAEQY
TRBV19	TRBJ1-5	ASLSEVYSNQPQH